This T cell receptor (beta chain) was retrieved from a study of cytomegalovirus exposure and HLA in healthy donors. Study results and limitations: Usually a TCR sequence was rare, but some public TCRs were found in many donors. It was 150 or so TCR beta chains that were listed as cytomegalovirus-associated. According to a subsequent analysis, TCR clusters identified in the first cohort showed a tendency to co-occur across the approximately 120 validation repertoires.

This clone has just a few counts. The target antigen is unknown. The donors were part of the approximately 120-subject validation cohort, which stood apart from the 666-subject first cohort. The CDR3 is 11 amino acids. CDR1 and CDR2 from the germline V gene are GTSNPN and SVGIG (reference sequence). V was clipped by 5 bases and J by 1 base, with 5 bases between them. Generated by immunoSEQ multiplex PCR, the TCRdb table keeps only in-frame clones and is missing some. The sample holds around 140,000 clones, approximately 86% seen once. V is TRBV30 and J is TRBJ1-1; D gene unclear. The clonotype was recovered from a man aged 18 to 29 in good health and CMV-seropositive. Sequenced sample: PBMCs. The CDR3 loop reads CAWGRNTEAFF. In DNA, the CDR3 is TGTGCCTGGGGGAGGAACACTGAAGCTTTCTTT.